Presented here are 17 T cell receptor beta chains from one specimen sequenced in a study of cytomegalovirus exposure and HLA in healthy donors. Method: immunoSEQ multiplex PCR; TCRdb's copy keeps in-frame clones and lacks some. The sample has some 90,000 clones; roughly nine tenths are singletons. Material: PBMCs. These receptors originate from a man aged 18 to 30 in good health and CMV-seropositive.

The genes are TRBV9 and TRBJ2-3; 8 bases align to TRBD1. Per germline, CDR1 SGDLS and CDR2 YYNGEE. J gave up 11 bases and V 0 bases, and 8 bases lay outside the gene matches. The CDR3 has 14 residues. The CDR3 loop reads CASSVETGAFGQYF. CDR3 bases: TGTGCCAGCAGCGTAGAGACAGGGGCCTTCGGGCAGTATTTT.

The CDR3 bases are TGTGCCAGCAGTGAGCGTCAGACAGGCTATGGCTACACCTTC. It codes for CASSERQTGYGYTF. This chain links TRBV2 with TRBJ1-2; tentative D call: TRBD1 (6 bases). This CDR3 region has 14 residues. Trimming left V 3 bases short and J 4 bases short, with 12 bases between. Per the germline V gene, CDR1 is SNHLY and CDR2 is FYNNEI.

This rearrangement joins TRBV9 to TRBJ2-3, with D possibly matching TRBD1 (5 bases). V was pared by 3 bases and J by 3 bases, with 14 bases between. The CDR3 consists of 15 residues. The germline V gene has CDR1 SGDLS and CDR2 YYNGEE. CDR3 sequence (DNA): TGTGCCAGCAGCGCAGGGATGTTAGTGACAGATACGCAGTATTTT. The encoded protein is CASSAGMLVTDTQYF.

V is TRBV18 and J is TRBJ1-6, with 7 bases identical to TRBD1. Germline V CDR1 and CDR2: KGHSH, LQKENI. V lost 2 bases and J lost 4; bases outside the gene matches: 5. CDR3 length: 16 residues. The CDR3 coding sequence is TGTGCCAGCTCACCAGACAGGGCGGGGTATAATTCACCCCTCCACTTT. Encoded protein: CASSPDRAGYNSPLHF.

The genes are TRBV5-1 and TRBJ2-3; 9 bases are shared with TRBD1. CDR3 size: 14 residues. V dropped 3 bases and J dropped 6; count of bases not matched to a gene: 5. The germline gives CDR1 SGHRS, CDR2 YFSETQ. The CDR3 spells CASSSGQGMDTQYF. CDR3 DNA sequence: TGCGCCAGCAGCTCTGGACAGGGGATGGATACGCAGTATTTT. Supplemented by reference TRBV5-1 and TRBJ2-3, the full variable domain reads KAGVTQTPRYLIKTRGQQVTLSCSPISGHRSVSWYQQTPGQGLQFLFEYFSETQRNKGNFPGRFSGRQFSNSRSEMNVSTLELGDSALYLCASSSGQGMDTQYFGPGTRLTVL.

This clone was detected only once. V gene TRBV5-1 combines with J gene TRBJ1-5, with unresolved D. CDR1 and CDR2 from the germline V gene are SGHRS and YFSETQ. The V gene lost 0 bases and the J gene lost 6 bases, with 13 bases spanning the gap. The CDR3 has 15 residues. The CDR3 DNA sequence: TGCGCCAGCAGCTTGGAAAATCACCCGGGTCAGCCCCAGCATTTT. This gives the protein CASSLENHPGQPQHF.

The rearrangement links TRBV27 to TRBJ2-7; TRBD2 agrees at 15 bases. Germline CDR1 and CDR2: MNHEY and SMNVEV (reference sequence). The CDR3 totals 16 residues. Trimming took 2 bases from V and 6 from J; bases not matched to a gene: 5. CDR3: CASSLAGTSGRFEQYF. The CDR3 nucleotides are TGTGCCAGCAGTTTAGCCGGGACTAGCGGGAGGTTCGAGCAGTACTTC.

Only a few counts were recorded for this clone. V usage is TRBV4-3 and J usage is TRBJ2-5; weak D call: TRBD2 (5 bases). This CDR3 has 15 amino acids. V was shortened by 2 bases and J by 2 bases, with 12 bases between the two germline ends. The germline V gene has CDR1 LGHNA and CDR2 YSLEER. The CDR3 DNA reads TGCGCCAGCAGCCAATCAGCGGCTAGTCAAGAGACCCAGTACTTC. This gives the protein CASSQSAASQETQYF.

This clone was observed a single time. V gene TRBV5-6 combines with J gene TRBJ2-3, with 8 bases identical to TRBD2. Germline V lookup: CDR1 SGHDT, CDR2 YYEEEE. This CDR3 is built from 13 residues. Losses at the gene ends were 7 bases for V and 3 bases for J; bases not matched to a gene: 4. In nucleotides, the CDR3 is TGTGCCAGCGGAGCGGGAGTTACAGATACGCAGTATTTT. It translates to CASGAGVTDTQYF.

This rearrangement joins TRBV25-1 to TRBJ1-1; D ambiguous. V dropped 1 base and J dropped 6 bases, with 15 bases sitting between them. The germline V gene encodes CDR1 MGHDK and CDR2 SYGVNS. This CDR3 is built from 15 residues. CDR3 nucleotides: TGTGCCAGCAGTGAATCGCAATCGGGTCGTCCTGAAGCTTTCTTT. Translated: CASSESQSGRPEAFF.

The genes are TRBV7-9 and TRBJ1-5, with D unclear. The V and J ends lost 1 base and 3 bases respectively, with 7 bases between them. In germline, CDR1 is SEHNR, CDR2 FQNEAQ (reference sequence). The CDR3 consists of 14 residues. The CDR3 DNA sequence: TGTGCCAGCAGCTTAGGAGCTACCAATCAGCCCCAGCATTTT. Translated: CASSLGATNQPQHF.

To note about this clone: The junction does not match germline at one end; this may be a read error. The V call is TRBV7-7, the J call TRBJ2-7, with 9 nucleotides matching TRBD1. The CDR3 runs 14 residues. Germline CDR1 SSHAT, CDR2 FNYEAQ (reference sequence). CDR3 bases: TGTGCCAGCAGCCGGGACAGGGACTCCGACGAGCAGTACTTC. Amino acid sequence: CASSRDRDSDEQYF.

This clone appeared once. The V call is TRBV5-1, the J call TRBJ1-3, with D maybe TRBD1 (6 bases). Trimming removed 4 bases from V and 8 bases from J, with 10 bases in between. The V gene's germline CDR1 is SGHRS and CDR2 YFSETQ. The CDR3 length is 12 residues. The CDR3 loop is CASSEQGDTIYF. CDR3 bases: TGCGCCAGCAGCGAACAGGGAGACACCATATATTTT.

The gene calls are TRBV27 and TRBJ1-5; possible D gene TRBD1, 6 bases. The V and J ends lost 5 bases and 2 bases respectively, with 10 bases between them. Germline assignment: CDR1 MNHEY and CDR2 SMNVEV (reference sequence). CDR3 length: 14 residues. The CDR3 is CASSPEGGNQPQHF. CDR3 bases: TGTGCCAGCAGTCCCGAGGGGGGCAATCAGCCCCAGCATTTT.

V is TRBV18 and J is TRBJ1-1, with a possible D match to TRBD1 (5 bases). The ends were cut back, 3 bases at V and 2 bases at J, with 13 bases in the middle. CDR1 is KGHSH and CDR2 is LQKENI in the germline V gene. The CDR3 sequence is 15 residues long. The CDR3 spells CASSPLTEGNTEAFF. The CDR3 DNA follows: TGTGCCAGCTCACCCCTGACAGAAGGAAACACTGAAGCTTTCTTT.

In its sample, this clone was seen once. The chain joins TRBV29-1 to TRBJ1-5, with 8 bases lining up with TRBD1. There are 14 residues in the CDR3. The V segment lost 4 bases and the J segment 9 bases; nucleotides outside the gene matches: 11. Germline lookup yields CDR1 SQVTM and CDR2 ANQGSEA. The CDR3 is CSVAETGGLGPQHF. The CDR3, as DNA: TGCAGCGTTGCGGAAACAGGGGGTTTGGGGCCCCAGCATTTT.

This chain joins TRBV6-1 and TRBJ2-7; 7 nucleotides align to TRBD1. This CDR3 is built from 15 residues. Germline CDR1 reads MNHNS; CDR2 reads SASEGT. Trimming removed 7 bases from V and 2 bases from J; junction bases left unmatched: 11. The CDR3: CASTPYPGQPYEQYF. The CDR3 DNA reads TGTGCCAGCACTCCTTATCCGGGACAGCCCTACGAGCAGTACTTC.